This TCR beta chain is from a study of CXCR3-negative and CXCR3-positive naive CD8 T cells. Researchers prepared the TRB cDNA libraries using 5' RACE with UMI labels. Each CDR3 protein gets one entry in TCRdb, which reprocessed the 5' RACE reads and gives no DNA. The record lists just under 65,000 distinct CDR3 sequences, of which the ten most abundant hold approximately 4.4%. Of note for this clonotype: The antigen is not known.

Points from the study as a whole: Naive CXCR3-positive and CXCR3-negative cells shared similar TRBV-TRBJ usage, unlike memory cells. CXCR3-expressing naive cells carried TRB CDR3s more hydrophobic than those of CXCR3-negative naive cells.

This TCR was recovered from a human donor in good health. Some clones in this sample may be carry-over from other donors' samples. Source material: naive CXCR3+ CD8+ T cells from blood. Subset meaning: CD45RO-CCR7+CD27+CD95- naive CD8+ T cells expressing CXCR3 (TNR3+).

The CDR3 loop is CANQDSNGYEQYF. The V gene is TRBV28, the J gene TRBJ2-7; the D gene TCRdb calls, TRBD1, cannot be checked with no DNA. The CDR3 loop spans 13 amino acids. From germline, CDR1 is MDHEN and CDR2 SYDVKM.